The next 7 T cell receptor beta chains were all read from a single sample in a study of OX40 agonist ivuxolimab in advanced cancers. The protocol was immunoSEQ multiplex PCR, while the TCRdb copy is restricted to in-frame clones and leaves out a portion. The profile shows over 100,000 clones, more than 80% of them singletons. The sequenced sample was CD4+ or CD8+ T cells sorted from blood, obtained in a trial of the OX40 agonist ivuxolimab. Source of these receptors: an adult with an advanced solid tumor such as melanoma, head and neck, liver or kidney cancer.

The gene calls are TRBV10-3 and TRBJ2-1; 7 bases map to TRBD1. This CDR3 is 13 amino acids long. Germline loops: CDR1 ENHRY, CDR2 SYGVKD. V gave up 5 bases and J gave up 5 bases; unmatched junction bases: 3. The CDR3 loop is CAISLDRNNEQFF. As DNA, the CDR3 is TGTGCCATCAGTTTGGACAGGAACAATGAGCAGTTCTTC.

The rearrangement links TRBV27 to TRBJ2-5, with no clear D. This CDR3 region has 13 residues. V was clipped by 7 bases and J by 5 bases, with 14 bases between them. The V gene's germline CDR1 is MNHEY and CDR2 SMNVEV (reference sequence). The CDR3 DNA reads TGTGCCAGCAAGATTATAGCAACGGAGACCCAGTACTTC. Protein product: CASKIIATETQYF.

The V and J genes are TRBV6-6 and TRBJ1-4; D gene uncertain. The CDR3 sequence is 14 residues long. Per the germline V gene, CDR1 is MNHNY and CDR2 is SVGAGI (reference sequence). Trimming removed 2 bases from V and 5 bases from J, with 9 bases in between. The CDR3 nucleotides are TGTGCCAGCAGTTACCAGGACCCGAATGAAAAACTGTTTTTT. Translated, it gives CASSYQDPNEKLFF.

This clone was seen a single time. CDR3 sequence reads: CASSVAAQGLYEQYF. CDR3 in DNA: TGTGCCAGCAGCGTAGCCGCACAGGGGCTCTACGAGCAGTACTTC. The chain joins TRBV9 to TRBJ2-7; 7 nucleotides agree with TRBD1. Trimming at V came to 0 bases and at J to 3 bases, leaving 6 bases not matched to a gene. This CDR3 has 15 residues. CDR1 SGDLS and CDR2 YYNGEE come from the germline V gene.

This chain connects TRBV7-9 to TRBJ1-3, with 9 bases lining up with TRBD1. V shed 2 bases, J shed 3 bases, and the junction held 5 bases outside the gene matches. This CDR3 is 16 amino acids long. CDR1 is SEHNR, CDR2 FQNEAQ, per germline (reference sequence). The CDR3 reads CASSLRGTGIGNTIYF. The CDR3 coding sequence is TGTGCCAGCAGCTTAAGGGGGACAGGGATTGGAAACACCATATATTTT.

The CDR3 DNA reads TGCAGCGTTCCCGGTCCGGGAGGACAGCCCCAGCATTTT. Residues: CSVPGPGGQPQHF. The V call is TRBV29-1, the J call TRBJ1-5; D unclear. This CDR3 region has 13 residues. Trimming took 5 bases from V and 7 from J, leaving 15 bases between them. Germline V CDR1 and CDR2: SQVTM, ANQGSEA.

This chain uses TRBV18 with TRBJ2-3; D remains unclear. Germline CDR1 reads KGHSH; CDR2 reads LQKENI. This CDR3 comprises 13 residues. V was clipped by 1 base and J by 6 bases, with 8 bases between them. CDR3 DNA: TGTGCCAGCTCACCACTGCCCTCGGATACGCAGTATTTT. Encoded protein: CASSPLPSDTQYF.